This note documents a single TCR beta chain sequence. The CDR3 sequence is 14 residues long. Primed by a sample-barcoded 5' primer and a J-beta primer mix, a second PCR proceeded for about 7 to 11 cycles. TCRdb called the 5' RACE reads again in MiXCR, with one record for every CDR3 protein. The sample gives approximately 790,000 distinct CDR3 sequences, 62% of which show up once; around a quarter is in the top ten. The source of the sample is a study of blood T cells in healthy people across ages. The specimen was blood. This TCR derives from a man aged 25 to 45 in good health. The chain recombines TRBV21-1 with TRBJ2-1; the D segment call TRBD1 is taken from the table without a DNA check. TRBV21-1 is flagged as a pseudogene. CDR3 nucleotide sequence: TGTGCCAGCAGCGGCCACAGGAGGACAGATGAGCAGTTCTTC. It translates to CASSGHRRTDEQFF.